The 9 T cell receptor beta chains presented below share a single source sample, sequenced in a study of blood T cell repertoires in COVID-19 (dated by TCRdb to about 2020). The library was produced with the immunoSEQ multiplex PCR assay. In TCRdb, the immuneACCESS table is reduced to in-frame sequences with V and J assigned. These tables do not hold every clone; where another copy was compared, an unresolved V gene accounts for under half, and the others remain unexplained. The sample contains hundreds of thousands of clones, over 75% of them found a single time. The ten largest clones take up under 2.5% of the sample. The source material was PBMCs or T cells enriched from blood (not recorded which). The receptors come from a woman younger than 35 who had recovered from COVID-19.

The gene calls are TRBV10-1 and TRBJ2-7; TRBD1 agrees at 9 bases. The ends lost 2 bases at V and 4 bases at J; junction bases unmatched: 0. There are 13 residues in the CDR3. Germline V gene lookup returns CDR1 WNHNN and CDR2 SYGVQD (reference sequence). The CDR3 DNA follows: TGCGCCAGCAGTGAGGACAGGGGGTACGAGCAGTACTTC. This encodes CASSEDRGYEQYF.

The chain couples TRBV9 to TRBJ2-7, with D perhaps TRBD2 (7 bases). The V end lost 0 bases, the J end lost 3 bases, and 13 bases lay between the germline ends. The CDR3 has 15 residues. Germline values: CDR1 SGDLS, CDR2 YYNGEE. Written as DNA, the CDR3 is TGTGCCAGCAGCGTAGGGGCGGGGGCTAACTACGAGCAGTACTTC. This sequence encodes CASSVGAGANYEQYF.

This clone was observed a single time. The chain recombines TRBV28 with TRBJ1-5; 7 positions match TRBD1. This CDR3 is built from 13 residues. Trimming removed 8 bases from V and 7 bases from J; junction bases left unmatched: 8. Germline CDR1 and CDR2: MDHEN and SYDVKM. This CDR3 is CASFGQVKQPQHF. CDR3 nucleotides: TGTGCCAGCTTCGGACAGGTAAAACAGCCCCAGCATTTT.

The V and J genes are TRBV2 and TRBJ2-7; 16 nucleotides agree with TRBD2. Germline CDR1 is SNHLY and CDR2 is FYNNEI. Trimming took 6 bases from V and 2 from J; bases not matched to a gene: 10. The CDR3 runs 18 residues. CDR3 coding DNA: TGTGCCAGCAGAAAGGGACTAGCGGGGGGGACTTTCCCCTACGAGCAGTACTTC. Translating it yields CASRKGLAGGTFPYEQYF.

The chain links TRBV6-5 to TRBJ1-2, with D perhaps matching TRBD1 (5 bases). The V and J ends lost 7 bases and 5 bases respectively, with 11 bases between them. This CDR3 has 12 amino acids. Germline lookup yields CDR1 MNHEY and CDR2 SVGAGI. CDR3 in amino acids: CASTRRGYGYTF. The CDR3 coding sequence is TGTGCCAGCACCCGCCGGGGGTATGGCTACACCTTC.

This chain uses TRBV19 with TRBJ1-2; TRBD1 is a possible D gene (6 bases). V lost 7 bases and J 8 bases, leaving 26 bases between the germline ends. Germline CDR1 LNHDA, CDR2 SQIVND (reference sequence). The CDR3 totals 16 residues. CDR3 protein: CASIPQGSSRVRGYTF. In nucleotides, the CDR3 is TGTGCCAGTATTCCTCAGGGGAGTTCCCGGGTTCGGGGCTACACCTTC.

The V call is TRBV23-1, the J call TRBJ2-7, with TRBD1 matching 8 bases. TRBV23-1 is reported as an ORF; its role is uncertain. V shed 8 bases and J 5 bases; nucleotides not matched to a gene: 11. The CDR3 consists of 14 residues. The CDR3 DNA is TGCGCCAGCCAGGGGGCCTCTAACTGGGACGAGCAGTACTTC. It codes for CASQGASNWDEQYF.

The chain couples TRBV29-1 to TRBJ1-1; 10 bases match TRBD1. V shed 7 bases and J 3 bases; nucleotides not matched to a gene: 2. CDR1 is SQVTM and CDR2 is ANQGSEA in the germline V gene. The CDR3 sequence is 12 residues long. The CDR3 loop is CSAGTGDTEAFF. The CDR3 bases are TGCAGCGCGGGGACAGGGGACACTGAAGCTTTCTTT.

The chain carries TRBV30 and TRBJ1-4; 7 positions agree with TRBD1. Germline V lookup: CDR1 GTSNPN, CDR2 SVGIG (reference sequence). After removal of 3 bases from V and 3 bases from J, the junction contained 7 bases not matched to a gene. CDR3 length: 15 residues. CDR3 bases: TGTGCCTGGAGGCCTACGGGGACAGCTAATGAAAAACTGTTTTTT. This translates into CAWRPTGTANEKLFF.